This T cell receptor beta chain was recorded in a study of identical twins. The CDR3 spans 14 residues. CDR1 is ENHRY, CDR2 SYGVKD, per germline. V gave up 6 bases and J gave up 8 bases; unmatched junction bases: 10. TCRdb reprocessed the 5' RACE reads via MiXCR and lists one record per CDR3 protein. The sample lists around 250,000 distinct CDR3 sequences, 10% to 15% occurring once. These data were likewise used in another study, on yellow fever vaccine responses in identical twins.

The chain joins TRBV10-3 to TRBJ1-2, with 9 bases lining up with TRBD1. The sample consisted of memory (CD45RO+) T cells sorted from blood. The receptor comes from a woman between 18 and 29 years old in good health. As DNA, the CDR3 is TGTGCCATCAGCACAGGGGGCGCAATGGGCGGCTACACCTTC. Amino acids: CAISTGGAMGGYTF.